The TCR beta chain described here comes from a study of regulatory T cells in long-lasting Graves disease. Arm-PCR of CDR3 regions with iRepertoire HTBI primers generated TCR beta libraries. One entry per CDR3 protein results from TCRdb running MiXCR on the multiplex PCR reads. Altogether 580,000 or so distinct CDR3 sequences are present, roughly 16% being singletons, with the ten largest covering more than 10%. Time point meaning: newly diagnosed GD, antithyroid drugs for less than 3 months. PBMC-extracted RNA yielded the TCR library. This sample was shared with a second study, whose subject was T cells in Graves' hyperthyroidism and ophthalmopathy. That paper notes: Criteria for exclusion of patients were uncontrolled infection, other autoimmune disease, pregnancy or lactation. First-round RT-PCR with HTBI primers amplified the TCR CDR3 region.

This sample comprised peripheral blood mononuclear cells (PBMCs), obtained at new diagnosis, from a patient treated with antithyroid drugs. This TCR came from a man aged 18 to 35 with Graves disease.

The CDR3 bases are TGTGCCAGTAGTATAGCTACAGGGGGAAAACCCTTCTTT. Its protein product is CASSIATGGKPFF. This rearrangement joins TRBV19 to TRBJ1-1, with TRBD1 matching 8 bases. This CDR3 is built from 13 residues. Trimming cost V 1 base and J 14 bases; bases outside gene matches: 9. Germline CDR1 is LNHDA and CDR2 is SQIVND (reference sequence).